This T cell receptor (beta chain) stems from a study of PD-1 blockade in classical Hodgkin lymphoma. Study findings and constraints: Reported baseline diversity: healthy donors highest, relapsed/refractory patients lowest. Patients with a complete response exhibited baseline diversity comparable to newly diagnosed patients.

Sequencing was performed with immunoSEQ multiplex PCR; in TCRdb, only in-frame clones are kept and a portion is missing. The sample contains 34,000 or so clones, 92% of which appear only once. This clone was seen more than once but under ten times. What it recognizes is unknown. V shed 1 base and J shed 2 bases, with 8 bases lying between them. The CDR3 length is 14 residues. The V gene's germline CDR1 is MNHNS and CDR2 SASEGT. Sample time point: cycle 4 day 1 (C4D1), after more than five weeks of nivolumab. Every patient had relapsed following autologous stem cell transplantation, and cohorts differed in brentuximab vedotin exposure. Thawed PBMCs underwent magnetic negative selection to yield purified CD4+ T cells. Best response was recorded as complete response, partial response or progressive disease.

This rearrangement joins TRBV6-1 to TRBJ1-2, with no clear D. The TCR originated in a human donor with classical Hodgkin lymphoma. Material: CD4+ T cells from blood, obtained before the fourth cycle of nivolumab. The CDR3 here is CASSEDGTNYGYTF. CDR3 nucleotides: TGTGCCAGCAGTGAAGACGGTACCAACTATGGCTACACCTTC.